These 31 T cell receptor beta chains came from one sample sequenced in a study of blood T cell repertoires in COVID-19. Data came from immunoSEQ multiplex PCR; TCRdb stores just in-frame clones and leaves some out. This table has approximately 220,000 clones, roughly 84% appearing once. Sequencing used peripheral blood. These receptors came from a man aged 35-49 years with acute or convalescent COVID-19.

The V call is TRBV20-1, the J call TRBJ1-1; D perhaps matches TRBD1 (5 bases). CDR1 DFQATT and CDR2 SNEGSKA come from the germline V gene (reference sequence). CDR3 length: 14 residues. Trimming pared 3 bases from V and 1 base from J, leaving 12 bases between. The CDR3 DNA reads as TGCAGTGCTAGTCTTCAGGGAAGGAACACTGAAGCTTTCTTT. Its translation is CSASLQGRNTEAFF.

V gene TRBV11-1 combines with J gene TRBJ1-3, with 10 bases that match TRBD1. The CDR3 sequence is 16 residues long. Per germline, CDR1 SGHAT and CDR2 FQDESV (reference sequence). J gave up 2 bases and V 4 bases, and 5 bases lay outside the gene matches. For the CDR3, the DNA is TGTGCCAGCAGCTCGAGCGGGACAGGGGCTGGAAACACCATATATTTT. Amino acid sequence: CASSSSGTGAGNTIYF. Together with reference TRBV11-1 and TRBJ1-3, the CDR3 gives the full variable domain: EAEVAQSPRYKITEKSQAVAFWCDPISGHATLYWYRQILGQGPELLVQFQDESVVDDSQLPKDRFSAERLKGVDSTLKIQPAELGDSAMYLCASSSSGTGAGNTIYFGEGSWLTVV.

The V call is TRBV6-1, the J call TRBJ1-1; no clear D. The germline V gene has CDR1 MNHNS and CDR2 SASEGT. V was trimmed by 6 bases and J by 1 base, leaving 12 bases between them. The CDR3 covers 14 residues. For the CDR3, the DNA is TGTGCCAGCAGCTTACCCCAGGAGAACACTGAAGCTTTCTTT. Protein: CASSLPQENTEAFF.

J is TRBJ2-7 and V is TRBV10-1; perhaps TRBD1 as D (6 bases). This CDR3 spans 17 amino acids. Trimming stripped 10 bases from V and 3 bases from J, with 28 bases between. Looked up from germline, CDR1 is WNHNN and CDR2 is SYGVQD (reference sequence). CDR3 loop: CAIPFPPGRDTIYEQYF. The CDR3 DNA reads as TGCGCCATCCCTTTCCCCCCTGGCCGGGACACCATCTACGAGCAGTACTTC.

In nucleotides, the CDR3 is TGTGCCACCATACGACAACGGGAGACTGAAGCTTTCTTT. Translating gives CATIRQRETEAFF. The rearrangement joins TRBV12-3 or TRBV12-4 to TRBJ1-1; unclear D gene. CDR3 length equals 13 residues. V gave up 10 bases and J gave up 5 bases, with 17 bases separating them.

As for this clone: The same CDR3 is also encoded by other DNA sequences in this sample. The chain links TRBV5-4 to TRBJ2-2, with a tentative D call TRBD1 (5 bases). CDR3 size: 15 residues. The V and J ends lost 0 bases and 6 bases respectively, with 12 bases between them. CDR1 and CDR2 from the germline V gene are SGHNT and YYREEE (reference sequence). The CDR3: CASSLEQGFPGELFF. CDR3 sequence (DNA): TGTGCCAGCAGCTTGGAGCAGGGCTTCCCCGGGGAGCTGTTTTTT.

The chain links TRBV5-1 to TRBJ2-3; D gene unclear. The germline V and J ends were trimmed by 0 bases and 1 base, with 9 bases remaining between them. The CDR3 is made up of 15 amino acids. In germline, CDR1 is SGHRS, CDR2 YFSETQ. The CDR3 region has the DNA TGCGCCAGCAGCTTGGGAGTCCCGGGCACAGATACGCAGTATTTT. This translates into CASSLGVPGTDTQYF.

The V call is TRBV6-5, the J call TRBJ2-7; 7 nucleotides align to TRBD2. V shed 6 bases, J shed 0 bases, and the junction held 8 bases outside the gene matches. CDR1 is MNHEY, CDR2 SVGAGI, per germline. The CDR3 length is 15 residues. The CDR3 reads CASSSGTTSSYEQYF. CDR3 in DNA: TGTGCCAGCAGCTCCGGGACTACCAGCTCCTACGAGCAGTACTTC.

This clone was seen a single time. The rearrangement links TRBV15 to TRBJ2-7; 10 bases are a match to TRBD2. This CDR3 is 15 amino acids long. Per the germline V gene, CDR1 is LNHNV and CDR2 is YYDKDF (reference sequence). Trimming cost V 0 bases and J 1 base; bases outside gene matches: 0. This CDR3 reads CATSREAGGSYEQYF. The CDR3 nucleotides read TGTGCCACCAGCAGAGAAGCGGGAGGGTCCTACGAGCAGTACTTC.

This chain connects TRBV30 to TRBJ1-1, with D possibly being TRBD1 (5 bases). The CDR3 spans 12 residues. Germline V gene data show CDR1 as GTSNPN and CDR2 as SVGIG (reference sequence). Trimming shortened V by 0 bases and J by 8 bases, and 10 bases separated the two germline ends. The CDR3 DNA is TGTGCCTGGAGTGTTGACAGTGAAGAAGCTTTCTTT. Its translation: CAWSVDSEEAFF.

As concerns this clone: Other nucleotide sequences from this sample produce the same CDR3. The rearrangement joins TRBV15 to TRBJ2-1; TRBD1 is a possible D gene (6 bases). The ends were cut back, 0 bases at V and 1 base at J, with 7 bases in the middle. The germline gives CDR1 LNHNV, CDR2 YYDKDF (reference sequence). This CDR3 has 15 residues. In DNA form, the CDR3 reads TGTGCCACCAGCAGAGACAGGGGATCCTACAATGAGCAGTTCTTC. Its translation: CATSRDRGSYNEQFF.

The rearrangement links TRBV7-8 to TRBJ1-1, with D perhaps matching TRBD1 (5 bases). Per germline, CDR1 SGHVS and CDR2 FQNEAQ. V lost 8 bases, J lost 1 base, and 11 bases lay in between. This CDR3 is 13 amino acids long. CDR3 DNA: TGTGCCAGCCCCAGGGAGGGGAACACTGAAGCTTTCTTT. Translated, it gives CASPREGNTEAFF.

The rearrangement uses TRBV4-3 and TRBJ2-7, with a possible D match to TRBD1 (5 bases). This CDR3 region has 15 residues. Germline V lookup: CDR1 LGHNA, CDR2 YSLEER. Between the trimmed V and J ends, which lost 4 bases and 6 bases, there was a span of 19 bases. The CDR3 DNA sequence: TGCGCCAGCAGCCCTTCCCGAGCAGGGTCGGGCGAGCAGTACTTC. It translates to CASSPSRAGSGEQYF.

The chain joins TRBV19 to TRBJ1-5; 10 bases map to TRBD1. CDR1 and CDR2 from the germline V gene are LNHDA and SQIVND (reference sequence). This CDR3 is built from 16 residues. V lost 3 bases to trimming and J lost 6 bases; unmatched junction nucleotides: 8. CDR3: CASSMGRTGGAQPQHF. The CDR3 DNA reads as TGTGCCAGTAGTATGGGACGGACAGGGGGTGCTCAGCCCCAGCATTTT.

V usage is TRBV24-1 and J usage is TRBJ1-1; 8 bases map to TRBD1. The CDR3 has 15 residues. The J segment lost 6 bases and the V segment lost 7 bases, leaving 12 bases of the junction unmatched. The V gene's germline CDR1 is KGHDR and CDR2 SFDVKD. The CDR3 bases are TGTGCCACCAGAGCCTTTGCAGGGGGCGTCCCTGAAGCTTTCTTT. It encodes CATRAFAGGVPEAFF.

The chain links TRBV18 to TRBJ1-5; a possible D gene is TRBD1 (5 bases). Germline V lookup: CDR1 KGHSH, CDR2 LQKENI. The CDR3 covers 14 residues. Trimming left V 6 bases short and J 5 bases short, with 14 bases between. The CDR3, as DNA: TGTGCCAGCTCGGGTACAGGTTCCCATCAGCCCCAGCATTTT. Its protein is CASSGTGSHQPQHF.

This sequence joins TRBV2 and TRBJ2-1, with 10 bases fitting TRBD2. V dropped 6 bases and J dropped 7; count of bases not matched to a gene: 9. Germline CDR1 reads SNHLY; CDR2 reads FYNNEI. There are 15 residues in the CDR3. The CDR3 region is CASSALAGVRNEQFF. In DNA, the CDR3 is TGTGCCAGCAGCGCCCTAGCGGGAGTCAGGAATGAGCAGTTCTTC. The variable domain in full, with the rest retrieved from reference TRBV2 and TRBJ2-1, is EPEVTQTPSHQVTQMGQEVILRCVPISNHLYFYWYRQILGQKVEFLVSFYNNEISEKSEIFDDQFSVERPDGSNFTLKIRSTKLEDSAMYFCASSALAGVRNEQFFGPGTRLTVL.

The rearrangement links TRBV21-1 to TRBJ2-2; TRBD1, as called in the table, went unchecked against the DNA. TRBV21-1 is shown as a pseudogene. The CDR3 is 16 amino acids. The DNA for the CDR3 is TGTGCCAGCAGGGTGTTACACACAGGCTTGACCGGGGAGCTGTTTTTT. Translating gives CASRVLHTGLTGELFF.

The chain recombines TRBV19 with TRBJ2-6; a weak D match, TRBD2 (6 bases). The CDR3 length is 16 residues. V was clipped by 4 bases and J by 2 bases, with 12 bases between them. The V gene's germline CDR1 is LNHDA and CDR2 SQIVND (reference sequence). In DNA form, the CDR3 reads TGTGCCAGTAGTACGGGGGTGAGGGCTGGGGCCAACGTCCTGACTTTC. It is translated as CASSTGVRAGANVLTF.

The J gene is TRBJ2-5, the V gene TRBV11-1, with D possibly matching TRBD1 (6 bases). This CDR3 region has 15 residues. V was pared by 2 bases and J by 2 bases, with 12 bases between. Germline V lookup: CDR1 SGHAT, CDR2 FQDESV (reference sequence). CDR3 bases: TGTGCCAGCAGCTTAACGGGCAGGGGACAAGAGACCCAGTACTTC. It encodes CASSLTGRGQETQYF.

This clone occurred a few times. The V call is TRBV10-2, the J call TRBJ1-2, with D possibly TRBD1 on 6 matching bases. This CDR3 has 13 residues. Germline V gives CDR1 WSHSY, CDR2 SAAADI. Trimming took off 3 bases at V and 4 bases at J, with 9 bases between the two ends. CDR3 sequence reads: CASSEDRSYGYTF. As DNA, the CDR3 is TGCGCCAGCAGTGAAGACAGGTCCTATGGCTACACCTTC.

The chain has TRBV5-1 and TRBJ1-6; 7 nucleotides align to TRBD1. This CDR3 is 16 amino acids long. The germline gives CDR1 SGHRS, CDR2 YFSETQ. The V segment lost 7 bases and the J segment 10 bases; nucleotides outside the gene matches: 17. The CDR3 DNA reads TGCGCCAGCCAAAGGAATTCAGGGGGAGTAGCATCACCCCTCCACTTT. Its protein product is CASQRNSGGVASPLHF.

The CDR3 coding sequence is TGTGCCAGCAGCCAAGCGCAGACAATTATCCCAGATACGCAGTATTTT. Protein sequence: CASSQAQTIIPDTQYF. The chain couples TRBV3-1 (or the pseudogene TRBV3-2) to TRBJ2-3; D not certain. V was clipped by 1 base and J by 4 bases, with 15 bases between them. Germline CDR1 and CDR2: LGHDT and YNNKEL (reference sequence). The length of the CDR3 is 16 residues.

V gene TRBV18 combines with J gene TRBJ2-1, with TRBD2 matching 9 bases. Germline loops: CDR1 KGHSH, CDR2 LQKENI. Losses at the gene ends were 2 bases for V and 7 bases for J; bases not matched to a gene: 9. The CDR3 is 16 amino acids. CDR3 coding DNA: TGTGCCAGCTCACCAGATATAGCGGGAGCTCGTAATGAGCAGTTCTTC. This sequence encodes CASSPDIAGARNEQFF.

The rearrangement joins TRBV18 to TRBJ2-5; 8 nucleotides agree with TRBD2. The CDR3 runs to 18 residues. CDR1 is KGHSH and CDR2 is LQKENI in the germline V gene. Trimming at V came to 4 bases and at J to 4 bases, leaving 17 bases not matched to a gene. CDR3 loop: CASSLPLSMAGGSETQYF. The CDR3 nucleotides are TGTGCCAGCTCACTCCCCTTGTCGATGGCGGGAGGATCAGAGACCCAGTACTTC.

This clone was seen a handful of times. The CDR3 loop is CATQTGNTGELFF. The CDR3 nucleotides read TGTGCCACCCAGACAGGAAACACCGGGGAGCTGTTTTTT. The chain is built from TRBV15 and TRBJ2-2; TRBD1 might be the D (6 bases). Germline V gene lookup returns CDR1 LNHNV and CDR2 YYDKDF (reference sequence). Between the trimmed V and J ends, which lost 8 bases and 2 bases, there was a span of 9 bases. This CDR3 comprises 13 residues.

The J gene is TRBJ1-1, the V gene TRBV7-9; D not certain. CDR1 is SEHNR, CDR2 FQNEAQ, per germline (reference sequence). Between the trimmed V and J ends, which lost 5 bases and 0 bases, there was a span of 4 bases. The CDR3 is made up of 12 amino acids. Written as DNA, the CDR3 is TGTGCCAGCAGCCTAATGAACACTGAAGCTTTCTTT. Its protein is CASSLMNTEAFF.

The chain has TRBV30 and TRBJ1-2, with TRBD1 matching 9 bases. Germline V gene data show CDR1 as GTSNPN and CDR2 as SVGIG (reference sequence). The length of the CDR3 is 13 residues. Trimming at V came to 0 bases and at J to 6 bases, leaving 2 bases not matched to a gene. In DNA, the CDR3 is TGTGCCTGGAGTGTAGGGACAGGGAATGGCTACACCTTC. Translation: CAWSVGTGNGYTF.

The J gene is TRBJ1-1, the V gene TRBV7-9; D uncertain. The CDR3 is made up of 12 amino acids. Germline V gives CDR1 SEHNR, CDR2 FQNEAQ (reference sequence). Trimming stripped 8 bases from V and 4 bases from J, with 11 bases between. The CDR3 coding sequence is TGTGCCAGCCTCCGCCCGGGCACTGAAGCTTTCTTT. Translation gives CASLRPGTEAFF.

V gene TRBV4-1 combines with J gene TRBJ1-4, with 10 bases lining up with TRBD1. The V and J ends lost 1 base and 3 bases, in that order; junction bases with no gene match: 5. The CDR3 extends over 17 amino acids. Germline CDR1 MGHRA, CDR2 YSYEKL. CDR3 loop: CASSQVLTGGSNEKLFF. DNA for the CDR3: TGCGCCAGCAGCCAAGTCCTGACAGGGGGCTCTAATGAAAAACTGTTTTTT.

J is TRBJ1-5 and V is TRBV10-3; TRBD1 is a possible D gene (6 bases). In germline, CDR1 is ENHRY, CDR2 SYGVKD. Between the trimmed V and J ends, which lost 2 bases and 4 bases, there was a span of 12 bases. The CDR3 runs 15 residues. This CDR3 is CAISEVGQGNQPQHF. The CDR3, as DNA: TGTGCCATCAGTGAGGTGGGGCAGGGGAATCAGCCCCAGCATTTT.